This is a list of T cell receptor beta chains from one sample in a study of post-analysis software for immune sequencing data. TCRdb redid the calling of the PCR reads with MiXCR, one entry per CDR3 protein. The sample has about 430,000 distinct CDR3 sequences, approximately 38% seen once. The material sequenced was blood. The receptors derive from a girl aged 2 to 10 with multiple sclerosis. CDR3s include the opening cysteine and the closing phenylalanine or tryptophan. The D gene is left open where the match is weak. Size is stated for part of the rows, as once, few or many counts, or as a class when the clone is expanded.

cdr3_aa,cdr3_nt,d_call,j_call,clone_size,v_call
CASSLACRNYGYTF,TGTGCCAGCAGCTTAGCGTGCAGAAACTATGGCTACACCTTC,NA,TRBJ1-2,NA,TRBV7-9
CASSLDQRGWLGEAFF,TGTGCCAGCAGCTTAGATCAGAGGGGGTGGTTGGGCGAAGCTTTCTTT,NA,TRBJ1-1,few,TRBV11-2
CASSLQGLSNQPQHF,TGTGCCAGCAGCTTACAGGGGTTAAGCAATCAGCCCCAGCATTTT,NA,TRBJ1-5,NA,TRBV11-1
CATSRDRFETQYF,TGTGCCACCTCCAGGGACAGATTTGAGACCCAGTACTTC,TRBD1,TRBJ2-5,NA,TRBV24-1
CASTPLGQGGYNEQFF,TGTGCCAGCACCCCACTCGGACAGGGGGGGTACAATGAGCAGTTCTTC,TRBD1,TRBJ2-1,NA,TRBV5-4
CASSMAGAGNTIYF,TGTGCCAGCAGTATGGCAGGTGCTGGAAACACCATATATTTT,NA,TRBJ1-3,NA,TRBV6-5
CATSDRDGLQKTQYF,TGTGCCACCAGTGATCGGGACGGCTTACAAAAGACCCAGTACTTC,NA,TRBJ2-5,NA,TRBV24-1
CASTLQGAQGYGYTF,TGTGCCAGCACCTTACAGGGGGCGCAGGGCTATGGCTACACCTTC,TRBD1,TRBJ1-2,NA,TRBV7-9
CASSRQGPGYTF,TGTGCCAGCAGTCGACAGGGCCCTGGCTACACCTTC,TRBD1,TRBJ1-2,once,TRBV2
CASGLVPNEQFF,TGTGCTAGTGGTTTAGTTCCCAATGAGCAGTTCTTC,NA,TRBJ2-1,few,TRBV12-5
CASNTEGPLPVDEQFF,TGTGCCAGCAACACGGAGGGACCCCTGCCTGTAGATGAGCAGTTCTTC,NA,TRBJ2-1,few,TRBV6-5
CASSVAPQGYEQYF,TGTGCCAGCAGCGTAGCCCCCCAGGGGTACGAGCAGTACTTC,NA,TRBJ2-7,NA,TRBV9
CSVDSTGESYNEQFF,TGCAGCGTTGACTCGACAGGGGAAAGCTACAATGAGCAGTTCTTC,TRBD1,TRBJ2-1,NA,TRBV29-1
CASSYEVSYGYTF,TGTGCCAGCAGTTACGAGGTCAGCTATGGCTACACCTTC,NA,TRBJ1-2,NA,TRBV6-2/TRBV6-3
CASSQRTGSSGYTF,TGTGCCAGCAGCCAAAGGACAGGGTCGAGTGGCTACACCTTC,TRBD1,TRBJ1-2,few,TRBV3-1
CASSSSWEGPVNTEAFF,TGCGCCAGCAGCTCCTCCTGGGAGGGGCCCGTGAACACTGAAGCTTTCTTT,NA,TRBJ1-1,NA,TRBV5-1
CSVEGSGSLLYNEQFF,TGCAGCGTTGAAGGGAGCGGGAGCTTACTCTACAATGAGCAGTTCTTC,TRBD2,TRBJ2-1,NA,TRBV29-1
CSALVSYEQYF,TGCAGTGCATTAGTCTCCTACGAGCAGTACTTC,NA,TRBJ2-7,NA,TRBV20-1
CASSSTTGDYGYTF,TGTGCCAGCAGTTCAACGACAGGGGACTATGGCTACACCTTC,TRBD1,TRBJ1-2,many,TRBV12-3/TRBV12-4
CASSPPPGEAFF,TGTGCCAGCAGCCCACCACCCGGAGAAGCTTTCTTT,NA,TRBJ1-1,NA,TRBV7-2
CASSSLAGGRDTQYF,TGTGCCAGCAGCTCCCTGGCGGGAGGGCGCGATACGCAGTATTTT,TRBD2,TRBJ2-3,NA,TRBV7-2
CSSSTLGLADTDTQYF,TGTTCCAGCAGCACGCTGGGACTAGCGGACACAGATACGCAGTATTTT,TRBD2,TRBJ2-3,NA,TRBV7-9
CSARAGTSYQETQYF,TGCAGTGCTAGAGCAGGGACTAGCTACCAAGAGACCCAGTACTTC,TRBD2,TRBJ2-5,NA,TRBV20-1
CASSLSETEAFF,TGTGCCAGCAGCTTATCGGAGACTGAAGCTTTCTTT,NA,TRBJ1-1,NA,TRBV7-2
CASSLGPPGAIIDSPLHF,TGTGCCAGCAGCTTAGGACCTCCCGGGGCAATTATTGATTCACCCCTCCACTTT,NA,TRBJ1-6,few,TRBV7-9
CSVEGREIPYNEQFF,TGCAGCGTTGAGGGCAGGGAGATCCCCTACAATGAGCAGTTCTTC,NA,TRBJ2-1,NA,TRBV29-1
CASSYSGLGEKLFF,TGTGCCAGCAGTTACAGCGGACTGGGGGAAAAACTGTTTTTT,NA,TRBJ1-4,few,TRBV6-2/TRBV6-3
CASHLRQSSYNEQFF,TGTGCCAGCCATCTCCGACAGAGCTCCTACAATGAGCAGTTCTTC,NA,TRBJ2-1,few,TRBV2
CASSLGGDSTYEQYF,TGTGCCAGCAGTTTAGGTGGTGACAGCACCTACGAGCAGTACTTC,NA,TRBJ2-7,NA,TRBV28
CASRPTLAGGSYEQYF,TGTGCCAGCAGACCGACACTCGCGGGAGGTTCCTACGAGCAGTACTTC,TRBD2,TRBJ2-7,few,TRBV12-3/TRBV12-4
CSVETGTGGEQYF,TGCAGCGTCGAGACGGGGACAGGGGGCGAGCAGTACTTC,TRBD1,TRBJ2-7,NA,TRBV29-1
CASRFRVRGCKETQYF,TGCGCCAGCAGATTCAGGGTCAGGGGGTGCAAAGAGACCCAGTACTTC,TRBD1,TRBJ2-5,NA,TRBV4-3
CASSVGSGSTKNIQYF,TGTGCCAGCAGTGTGGGTAGCGGGAGTACCAAAAACATTCAGTACTTC,TRBD2,TRBJ2-4,NA,TRBV2
CASSPSGTGGEQYF,TGTGCCAGCTCACCCTCCGGGACAGGGGGCGAGCAGTACTTC,TRBD1,TRBJ2-7,NA,TRBV18
CASSSVGQGASGYTF,TGTGCCAGCAGTTCCGTGGGACAGGGGGCATCTGGCTACACCTTC,TRBD1,TRBJ1-2,NA,TRBV12-3/TRBV12-4
CSAGRTGGGNTIYF,TGCAGTGCGGGAAGGACAGGGGGCGGAAACACCATATATTTT,TRBD1,TRBJ1-3,NA,TRBV20-1
CASSPGAGRQPQHF,TGCGCCAGCAGCCCTGGTGCAGGGAGGCAGCCCCAGCATTTT,NA,TRBJ1-5,NA,TRBV5-1
CASSLAGDGPYEQYF,TGCGCCAGCAGCTTGGCCGGGGACGGACCCTACGAGCAGTACTTC,NA,TRBJ2-7,few,TRBV5-1
CASSSRRGSSYNEQFF,TGTGCCAGCAGCTCCCGACGGGGGTCTTCCTACAATGAGCAGTTCTTC,NA,TRBJ2-1,NA,TRBV9
CATSRDPPLAGGFSSTVTQYF,TGTGCCACCAGCAGAGATCCCCCTCTAGCGGGGGGGTTCTCTAGCACAGTTACGCAGTATTTT,TRBD2,TRBJ2-3,NA,TRBV15
CASSYRQGLPGPQHF,TGTGCCAGCAGTTATAGACAGGGGCTTCCAGGGCCCCAGCATTTT,TRBD1,TRBJ1-5,NA,TRBV28
CASSTETDPFLSYEQYF,TGTGCCAGCAGTACAGAGACAGATCCTTTCCTCTCCTACGAGCAGTACTTC,NA,TRBJ2-7,NA,TRBV6-6
CAISPGTENEKLFF,TGTGCCATCAGTCCCGGGACAGAAAATGAAAAACTGTTTTTT,TRBD1,TRBJ1-4,few,TRBV10-3
CASSSPGHGYGYTF,TGTGCCAGCAGTTCCCCTGGACACGGCTATGGCTACACCTTC,NA,TRBJ1-2,NA,TRBV12-3/TRBV12-4
CASSLQPVNEQFF,TGTGCCAGCAGCTTACAACCGGTAAATGAGCAGTTCTTC,NA,TRBJ2-1,many,TRBV7-2
CASSRVAGGDNEQFF,TGCGCCAGCAGCAGAGTAGCGGGGGGAGACAATGAGCAGTTCTTC,TRBD2,TRBJ2-1,NA,TRBV5-1
CASSFVPRVTGELFF,TGTGCCAGCAGTTTTGTGCCCAGGGTCACCGGGGAGCTGTTTTTT,NA,TRBJ2-2,NA,TRBV28
CASSQGTGGNTEAFF,TGTGCCAGCAGCCAAGGAACAGGGGGGAACACTGAAGCTTTCTTT,TRBD1,TRBJ1-1,NA,TRBV3-1
CASSFGGPLSGANVLTF,TGTGCCAGCAGTTTCGGGGGCCCCCTCTCTGGGGCCAACGTCCTGACTTTC,NA,TRBJ2-6,NA,TRBV27
CATSDLRADTQYF,TGTGCCACCAGTGATTTGCGGGCAGATACGCAGTATTTT,NA,TRBJ2-3,once,TRBV24-1
CASSYWAASSYEQYF,TGTGCCAGCAGTTATTGGGCAGCGAGCTCCTACGAGCAGTACTTC,NA,TRBJ2-7,NA,TRBV6-5
CASSVGGSHNEQFF,TGTGCCAGCAGCGTAGGTGGGAGTCACAATGAGCAGTTCTTC,NA,TRBJ2-1,NA,TRBV9
CAGSLASGRYEQYF,TGCGCCGGCAGCTTGGCTTCAGGTCGGTACGAGCAGTACTTC,NA,TRBJ2-7,NA,TRBV5-1
CASRLDRADQPQHF,TGCGCCAGCAGATTGGACAGGGCAGATCAGCCCCAGCATTTT,TRBD1,TRBJ1-5,NA,TRBV10-2
CASSESGAWGVITEAFF,TGCGCCAGCAGTGAGTCTGGAGCCTGGGGAGTCATCACTGAAGCTTTCTTT,NA,TRBJ1-1,NA,TRBV10-1